Listed below are T cell receptor beta chains from one sample, sequenced in a study of beta chain features in type 1 diabetes. Method: immunoSEQ multiplex PCR; TCRdb's copy keeps in-frame clones and lacks some. Of 860,000 or so clones listed, around a sixth are singletons. Specimen: naive CD4+ T cells from blood. The receptors derive from a woman aged 18 to 35 in good health. Each CDR3 is given with its conserved first and last residue. A D gene is named only where the DNA matches it firmly. Size tells how often a clone was seen (once, few, many) or the class of an expanded clone, and some rows leave it out.

j_gene,v_gene,abundance,d_gene,CDR3aa,CDR3nt
TRBJ2-2,TRBV27,NA,NA,CASSLFGERYTGELFF,TGTGCCAGCAGTTTATTTGGGGAACGCTACACCGGGGAGCTGTTTTTT
TRBJ2-3,TRBV9,NA,NA,CASSLMTSGQYF,TGTGCCAGCAGCTTAATGACTTCAGGGCAGTATTTT
TRBJ2-2,TRBV7-3,NA,NA,CASSPDGTNTGELFF,TGTGCCAGCAGCCCCGACGGGACGAACACCGGGGAGCTGTTTTTT
TRBJ2-1,TRBV7-9,few,TRBD2,CASSLLAGGQYEQFF,TGTGCCAGCAGCTTACTGGCGGGAGGACAATATGAGCAGTTCTTC
TRBJ1-1,TRBV5-1,NA,NA,CASSLEMNTEAFF,TGCGCCAGCAGCTTGGAAATGAACACTGAAGCTTTCTTT
TRBJ1-4,TRBV7-9,few,TRBD1,CASSDRQGRREKLFF,TGTGCCAGCAGCGACCGACAGGGGAGGCGTGAAAAACTGTTTTTT
TRBJ2-5,TRBV29-1,few,NA,CSVVGSLLETQYF,TGCAGCGTTGTAGGCAGTCTCCTGGAGACCCAGTACTTC
TRBJ2-1,TRBV6-5,once,TRBD1,CAARQGARFEQFF,TGTGCCGCTCGACAGGGGGCAAGATTTGAGCAGTTCTTC
TRBJ2-7,TRBV29-1,few,TRBD2,CSVRGGLGVIEQYF,TGCAGCGTTAGGGGGGGACTAGGAGTAATCGAGCAGTACTTC
TRBJ2-7,TRBV5-4,NA,NA,CASSHGGDQDEQYF,TGTGCCAGCAGCCACGGAGGGGATCAGGACGAGCAGTACTTC
TRBJ2-7,TRBV13,NA,NA,CASSLGRVEQYF,TGTGCCAGCAGCTTAGGCCGGGTAGAGCAGTACTTC
TRBJ1-2,TRBV9,few,TRBD1,CASSVGATGGYSYGYTF,TGTGCCAGCAGCGTAGGAGCGACAGGGGGTTATTCCTATGGCTACACCTTC
TRBJ2-7,TRBV4-1,few,NA,CASSQDPRKGGEQYF,TGCGCCAGCAGCCAAGACCCCCGGAAGGGGGGCGAGCAGTACTTC
TRBJ2-5,TRBV19,NA,NA,CASSASTGIGETQYF,TGTGCCAGTAGCGCTTCAACAGGGATTGGAGAGACCCAGTACTTC
TRBJ1-2,TRBV5-4,NA,TRBD1,CASSLTGTVGYTF,TGTGCCAGCAGCCTGACTGGGACAGTTGGCTACACCTTC
TRBJ2-2,TRBV5-8,NA,TRBD1,CASSKWTGASGELFF,TGTGCCAGCAGCAAATGGACAGGGGCGAGCGGGGAGCTGTTTTTT
TRBJ2-3,TRBV27,NA,NA,CASSRGLVADTQYF,TGTGCCAGCAGTAGGGGGTTGGTCGCAGATACGCAGTATTTT
TRBJ1-1,TRBV28,few,NA,CASSFRNTEAFF,TGTGCCAGCAGTTTTCGGAACACTGAAGCTTTCTTT
TRBJ2-5,TRBV6-6,few,TRBD2,CASSYNVLSGKETQYF,TGTGCCAGCAGTTACAACGTCTTAAGCGGGAAAGAGACCCAGTACTTC
TRBJ2-1,TRBV9,NA,NA,CASSGQANNEQFF,TGTGCCAGCAGCGGTCAGGCCAACAATGAGCAGTTCTTC
TRBJ2-5,TRBV5-4,NA,TRBD2,CASSSTSEQETQYF,TGTGCCAGCAGCTCTACTAGCGAACAAGAGACCCAGTACTTC
TRBJ2-3,TRBV7-2,NA,NA,CASSFRGADTQYF,TGTGCCAGCAGCTTCCGGGGTGCAGATACGCAGTATTTT
TRBJ2-5,TRBV14,NA,TRBD1,CASSLMDRYQETQYF,TGTGCCAGCAGCCTCATGGACAGGTACCAAGAGACCCAGTACTTC
TRBJ2-3,TRBV15,NA,TRBD2,CATSRDGSGSFTDTQYF,TGTGCCACCAGCAGAGACGGTAGCGGGAGTTTCACAGATACGCAGTATTTT
TRBJ2-2,TRBV9,NA,NA,CASSVTAGSDTGELFF,TGTGCCAGCAGCGTAACCGCGGGATCCGACACCGGGGAGCTGTTTTTT
TRBJ2-7,TRBV5-1,few,TRBD1,CASSPGQGSYSYEQYF,TGCGCCAGCAGCCCCGGACAGGGCTCCTATTCCTACGAGCAGTACTTC
TRBJ1-2,TRBV7-6,NA,NA,CASRLGVGTYGYTF,TGTGCCAGCAGGCTAGGGGTGGGGACATATGGCTACACCTTC
TRBJ2-4,TRBV7-3,few,NA,CASSFSRRDIQYF,TGTGCCAGCAGCTTCTCCCGCCGGGACATTCAGTACTTC
TRBJ2-3,TRBV2,few,NA,CASTGLASDTQYF,TGTGCCAGCACGGGGCTAGCATCGGATACGCAGTATTTT
TRBJ2-1,TRBV6-5,few,NA,CASSYSISRAGEQFF,TGTGCCAGCAGTTACTCGATCTCTCGGGCGGGTGAGCAGTTCTTC
TRBJ1-5,TRBV2,NA,TRBD1,CASSERGHSNQPQHF,TGTGCCAGCAGTGAAAGGGGGCATAGCAATCAGCCCCAGCATTTT
TRBJ2-2,TRBV9,NA,TRBD2,CASSTRSGVNTGELFF,TGTGCCAGCAGCACCCGTAGCGGGGTGAACACCGGGGAGCTGTTTTTT
TRBJ2-5,TRBV5-1,NA,NA,CASSSRQEETQYF,TGCGCCAGCAGCAGCAGACAGGAAGAGACCCAGTACTTC
TRBJ2-7,TRBV28,NA,TRBD2,CASSLGGSVYEQYF,TGTGCCAGCAGTTTAGGCGGGAGCGTCTACGAGCAGTACTTC
TRBJ2-3,TRBV7-9,NA,TRBD2,CASSRGSGNADTQYF,TGTGCCAGCAGCAGGGGTAGCGGGAACGCAGATACGCAGTATTTT
TRBJ1-5,TRBV15,NA,NA,CATSRAYPGDSNQPQHF,TGTGCCACCAGCAGAGCCTACCCAGGGGATAGCAATCAGCCCCAGCATTTT
TRBJ1-5,TRBV7-2,NA,NA,CASSLDLHQPQHF,TGTGCCAGCAGCTTAGATCTGCATCAGCCCCAGCATTTT
TRBJ2-5,TRBV5-1,few,TRBD2,CASSSLAGSETQYF,TGCGCCAGCAGCTCCTTAGCGGGTTCGGAGACCCAGTACTTC
TRBJ2-1,TRBV19,few,TRBD2,CASRGLAGAGEQFF,TGTGCCAGTAGAGGACTAGCGGGAGCCGGTGAGCAGTTCTTC
TRBJ2-3,TRBV2,few,NA,CASSVGLVDTQYF,TGTGCCAGCAGTGTTGGGCTGGTAGATACGCAGTATTTT
TRBJ2-5,TRBV25-1,NA,NA,CANTRFWGQRYF,TGTGCCAACACCCGATTTTGGGGGCAACGCTACTTC
TRBJ1-1,TRBV6-1,NA,NA,CASTREVNTEAFF,TGTGCCAGCACCAGGGAGGTAAACACTGAAGCTTTCTTT
TRBJ2-1,TRBV5-1,NA,TRBD2,CASSPSTSGSKISFF,TGCGCCAGCAGCCCCTCGACTAGCGGGAGTAAGATCTCGTTCTTC
TRBJ1-5,TRBV19,NA,NA,CASSIEGVGQPQHF,TGTGCCAGTAGTATAGAAGGGGTCGGGCAGCCCCAGCATTTT
TRBJ2-2,TRBV5-4,NA,TRBD2,CASSERGGGVTGELFF,TGTGCCAGCAGCGAGAGGGGCGGGGGAGTCACCGGGGAGCTGTTTTTT
TRBJ1-1,TRBV7-9,NA,NA,CASSFPSGGTNTEAFF,TGTGCCAGCAGCTTCCCCTCTGGTGGGACGAACACTGAAGCTTTCTTT
TRBJ2-1,TRBV5-4,few,TRBD2,CASMPGTSGYNEQFF,TGTGCCAGCATGCCAGGGACTAGCGGTTACAATGAGCAGTTCTTC
TRBJ2-5,TRBV27,NA,TRBD2,CASRTGTSGMWETQYF,TGTGCCAGCAGAACCGGGACTAGCGGGATGTGGGAGACCCAGTACTTC
TRBJ2-3,TRBV7-2,few,NA,CASSRNGDTQYF,TGTGCCAGCAGCCGTAACGGAGATACGCAGTATTTT